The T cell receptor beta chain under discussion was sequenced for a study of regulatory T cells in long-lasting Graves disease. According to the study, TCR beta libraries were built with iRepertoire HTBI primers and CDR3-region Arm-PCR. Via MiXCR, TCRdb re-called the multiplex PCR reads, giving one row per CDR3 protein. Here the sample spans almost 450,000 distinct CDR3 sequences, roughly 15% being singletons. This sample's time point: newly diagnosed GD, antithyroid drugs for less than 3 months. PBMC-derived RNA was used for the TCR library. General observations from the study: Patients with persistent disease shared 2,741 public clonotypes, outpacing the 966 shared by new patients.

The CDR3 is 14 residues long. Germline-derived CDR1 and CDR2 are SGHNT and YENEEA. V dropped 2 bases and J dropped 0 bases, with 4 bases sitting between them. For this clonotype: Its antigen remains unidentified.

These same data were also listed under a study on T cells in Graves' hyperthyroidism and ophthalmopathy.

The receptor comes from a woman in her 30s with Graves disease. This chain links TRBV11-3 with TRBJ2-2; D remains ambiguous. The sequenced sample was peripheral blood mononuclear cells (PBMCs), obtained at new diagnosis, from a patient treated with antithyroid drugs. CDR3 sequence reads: CASSLIANTGELFF. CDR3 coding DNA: TGTGCCAGCAGCTTAATAGCGAACACCGGGGAGCTGTTTTTT.